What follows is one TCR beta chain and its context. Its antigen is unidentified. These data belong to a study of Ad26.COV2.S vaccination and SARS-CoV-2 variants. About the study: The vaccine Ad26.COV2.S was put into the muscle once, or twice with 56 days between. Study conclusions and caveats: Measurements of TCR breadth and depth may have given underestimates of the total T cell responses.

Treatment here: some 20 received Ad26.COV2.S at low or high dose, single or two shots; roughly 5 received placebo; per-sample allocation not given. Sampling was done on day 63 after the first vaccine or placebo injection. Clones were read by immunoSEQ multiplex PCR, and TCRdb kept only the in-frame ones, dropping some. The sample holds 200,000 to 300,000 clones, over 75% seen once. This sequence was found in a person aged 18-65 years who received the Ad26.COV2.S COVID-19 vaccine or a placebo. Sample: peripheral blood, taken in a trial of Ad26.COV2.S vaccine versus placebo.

The CDR3: CASSFTGGPSDIQYF. The CDR3 bases are TGTGCCAGCAGCTTTACAGGGGGCCCATCGGACATTCAGTACTTC. The chain has TRBV7-9 and TRBJ2-4; 9 bases align to TRBD1. This CDR3 region has 15 residues. Germline CDR1 SEHNR, CDR2 FQNEAQ (reference sequence). V shed 3 bases, J shed 8 bases, and the junction held 8 bases outside the gene matches.